This section outlines one T cell receptor beta chain sequence together with its context. Its antigen is unknown. Base quality data are lacking; no much larger clone is found one base away. This sample was taken from a study of glioma-infiltrating T cells after dendritic cell vaccination (dated by TCRdb to about 2016). For context, the study as a whole: The cohort comprised around 15 glioblastoma patients from Phase I and II dendritic cell vaccination trials, 9 newly diagnosed and 6 with recurrent disease. Patients received autologous tumor lysate-pulsed dendritic cell vaccination between about 2002 and 2013. The vaccine was prepared from monocyte-derived dendritic cells that were cultured for 6 to 7 days with IL-4 and GM-CSF and then pulsed overnight with autologous tumor lysate. Patients received three intradermal dendritic cell vaccine injections at biweekly intervals in the arm below the axilla. Deep sequencing of TCR beta CDR3 regions was used to quantify tumor-infiltrating lymphocyte content and compare tumor and blood repertoires in dendritic cell-vaccinated glioblastoma patients. Survival after dendritic cell vaccination was correlated with TCR sequencing metrics, including TIL content and tumor-blood repertoire overlap.

Counted from cysteine to phenylalanine, this CDR3 has 15 amino acids. Just CDR3 DNA is preserved here, 45 bases in frame from base 1. CDR1 and CDR2, per the germline V gene, are LGHNT and FRNRAP. Trimming removed 6 bases from V and 10 bases from J; the gene matches leave 15 bases unexplained. TCRB CDR3 regions were amplified from about 2 ug genomic DNA, or all available DNA if less, using the immunoSEQ assay. Multiplex PCR used 60 forward primers for TCR V beta segments and 13 reverse primers for J beta segments. To estimate reads per starting template, synthetic control templates were spiked into each sample at limiting dilution. Sequencing produced 87 bp reads on the Illumina HiSeq System. Concerning the study's data processing: PCR and sequencing errors were removed by merging closely related sequences with a nearest neighbor algorithm. TCR overlap was defined as the percentage of unique tumor TCR beta sequences that were also present in the same patient's peripheral blood. The immuneACCESS repertoire file appears here via TCRdb, limited to in-frame rearrangements. These files lack a portion of the clones; in checked studies, under half of the deficit traces to unresolved V genes, and the cause of the others is not known. That table supplies the V and J calls and clone size; D and trimming were determined from the DNA. For this sample the table gives around 100,000 clones, of which roughly 79% were detected only once. Roughly 12% of the sample lies in the top ten.

Overall study outcomes, separate from this receptor: After dendritic cell vaccination, a higher estimated pretreatment TIL content predicted longer time to progression and longer overall survival. The TCR overlap response model with three groups was called speculative and said to need prospective validation. No direct relationship between TCR clonality and survival was found, suggesting a diverse polyclonal response may matter. The cohort was small and heterogeneous, few patients had complete blood and tumor sets, and even fewer had initial-recurrent tumor pairs.

Patients were selected for having adequate residual fresh-frozen tumor tissue and more than two years of available survival data. Although molecular status otherwise differed among the glioblastoma patients, no patient had an isocitrate dehydrogenase mutation. PBMC were collected before vaccination, two weeks after the third vaccination, and at tumor progression if tumor progression occurred. Genomic DNA was extracted with the Qiagen DNeasy Blood extraction Kit. The material was blood, obtained before dendritic cell vaccination. The V gene is TRBV12-5 and the J gene is TRBJ2-7; 10 bases in the middle match TRBD2. This TCR came from a human donor with glioblastoma. The CDR3 protein sequence reads: CASGLGGSGGGLQYF. DNA sequence: TGTGCTAGTGGCCTAGGGGGCAGCGGGGGGGGTTTACAGTACTTC.